One sample yielded the 11 T cell receptor beta chains listed below, sequenced in a study of blood T cell repertoires in COVID-19. Profiled with immunoSEQ multiplex PCR; TCRdb holds only in-frame clones, not every one. The repertoire has roughly 330,000 clones, approximately 89% of them found once; the top ten carry 5%. Sample: PBMCs or T cells enriched from blood (not recorded which). Receptor source: a man aged 25 to 45 who had recovered from COVID-19.

The V call is TRBV9, the J call TRBJ2-3; 9 nucleotides agree with TRBD2. The CDR3 contains 14 residues. Germline loops: CDR1 SGDLS, CDR2 YYNGEE. Trimming removed 4 bases from V and 4 bases from J; junction bases left unmatched: 4. CDR3 bases: TGTGCCAGCAGCCTGATAGCGGGGGCAGATACGCAGTATTTT. Its translation is CASSLIAGADTQYF.

The chain joins TRBV6-1 to TRBJ1-6; no reliable D call. Germline-derived CDR1 and CDR2 are MNHNS and SASEGT. CDR3 size: 12 residues. V was cut by 3 bases and J by 11 bases, with 8 bases left in between. CDR3 protein: CASSDPVPPLHF. The CDR3 nucleotides are TGTGCCAGCAGTGATCCCGTCCCACCCCTCCACTTT.

This clone appeared a single time. The chain carries TRBV28 and TRBJ1-4; TRBD1 matches 10 bases. Per germline, CDR1 MDHEN and CDR2 SYDVKM. Losses at the gene ends were 6 bases for V and 4 bases for J; bases not matched to a gene: 14. The length of the CDR3 is 18 residues. CDR3 sequence reads: CASRPLRDRGQGNEKLFF. The CDR3, as DNA: TGTGCCAGCAGACCCCTCCGGGACAGGGGCCAGGGTAATGAAAAACTGTTTTTT.

The CDR3 bases are TGTGCCACCCAAAGGACAGGGGGGTTATCTGGAAACACCATATATTTT. It codes for CATQRTGGLSGNTIYF. The gene calls are TRBV24-1 and TRBJ1-3; 10 bases fit TRBD1. Germline CDR1 KGHDR, CDR2 SFDVKD. Germline trimming cut 9 bases from V and 1 base from J; bases unmatched to any gene: 8. CDR3 length: 16 amino acids.

This chain links TRBV6-5 with TRBJ2-5; D perhaps matches TRBD1 (7 bases). CDR1 and CDR2 (germline): MNHEY, SVGAGI. The CDR3 runs 13 residues. V shed 6 bases and J shed 4 bases, with 12 bases lying between them. The CDR3 reads CASSPGGRETQYF. Here the CDR3 DNA reads TGTGCCAGCAGCCCAGGGGGGAGAGAGACCCAGTACTTC.

The rearrangement joins TRBV24-1 to TRBJ1-2; D gene unclear. With 3 bases removed from V and 8 bases from J, the gap between germline ends came to 18 bases. The CDR3 totals 15 residues. The germline V gene has CDR1 KGHDR and CDR2 SFDVKD. CDR3 sequence: CATSDPGSGLEGYTF. The CDR3 DNA reads TGTGCCACCAGTGATCCCGGGAGTGGGCTGGAGGGCTACACCTTC.

The chain is built from TRBV19 and TRBJ1-1, with 7 bases fitting TRBD1. The CDR3 is 15 residues long. V shed 4 bases and J 3 bases; nucleotides not matched to a gene: 8. The germline gives CDR1 LNHDA, CDR2 SQIVND (reference sequence). In DNA form, the CDR3 reads TGTGCCAGTAGTAATCAACAGGGGTGGTACACTGAAGCTTTCTTT. Its protein product is CASSNQQGWYTEAFF.

The gene calls are TRBV24-1 and TRBJ2-4; TRBD1 agrees at 7 bases. With V trimmed by 6 bases and J by 0 bases, 7 bases remained unmatched. Germline V gene lookup returns CDR1 KGHDR and CDR2 SFDVKD. CDR3 size: 16 residues. The CDR3 reads CATSPGTAGAKNIQYF. The CDR3 DNA sequence: TGTGCCACCAGTCCCGGGACAGCCGGAGCCAAAAACATTCAGTACTTC.

This chain joins TRBV28 and TRBJ2-2; 7 nucleotides match TRBD1. Trimming at V came to 6 bases and at J to 2 bases, leaving 6 bases not matched to a gene. The V gene's germline CDR1 is MDHEN and CDR2 SYDVKM. This CDR3 is built from 15 residues. The CDR3 protein is CASRGGTANTGELFF. The CDR3 region has the DNA TGTGCCAGCAGGGGTGGGACAGCCAACACCGGGGAGCTGTTTTTT. Supplemented by reference TRBV28 and TRBJ2-2, the full variable domain reads DVKVTQSSRYLVKRTGEKVFLECVQDMDHENMFWYRQDPGLGLRLIYFSYDVKMKEKGDIPEGYSVSREKKERFSLILESASTNQTSMYLCASRGGTANTGELFFGEGSRLTVL.

This sequence joins TRBV28 and TRBJ1-3; 7 bases agree with TRBD1. Germline V gene sequence: CDR1 MDHEN, CDR2 SYDVKM. The J segment lost 4 bases and the V segment lost 6 bases, leaving 6 bases of the junction unmatched. The CDR3 is 14 residues long. The CDR3 loop reads CASREGQWGNTIYF. Written as DNA, the CDR3 is TGTGCCAGCAGGGAGGGACAGTGGGGAAACACCATATATTTT.

Details on this clone: This sample also contains other DNA sequences that code for the same CDR3. This sequence joins TRBV2 and TRBJ1-5; D gene uncertain. The V gene's germline CDR1 is SNHLY and CDR2 FYNNEI. This CDR3 comprises 14 residues. V was pared by 3 bases and J by 2 bases, with 8 bases between. The CDR3 reads CASSDRVGNQPQHF. The CDR3 nucleotides read TGTGCCAGCAGTGATCGGGTGGGCAATCAGCCCCAGCATTTT.